Below, 3 T cell receptor beta chains from the same sample are listed, as sequenced in a study of graft-versus-host responses after intestinal transplantation. Assay: immunoSEQ multiplex PCR; the TCRdb copy retains only in-frame clones and omits some. The sample has over 100,000 clones; around nine tenths are singletons. Their antigen targets remain unknown. Source: unstimulated CD4+ T cells sorted from spleen or lymph node cells, taken before transplant. The receptors shown here come from a human donor who was the organ donor for an intestinal transplant.

Only a few counts were recorded for this clone. V and J are TRBV7-9 and TRBJ1-5, with TRBD1 matching over 7 bases. The CDR3 is 15 residues long. Germline-derived CDR1 and CDR2 are SEHNR and FQNEAQ (reference sequence). Trimming took 5 bases from V and 3 from J; bases not matched to a gene: 7. In DNA, the CDR3 is TGTGCCAGCAGCAGACAGGGCCTCACCAATCAGCCCCAGCATTTT. Translating gives CASSRQGLTNQPQHF. Variable domain in full (rest from reference TRBV7-9 and TRBJ1-5): DTGVSQNPRHKITKRGQNVTFRCDPISEHNRLYWYRQTLGQGPEFLTYFQNEAQLEKSRLLSDRFSAERPKGSFSTLEIQRTEQGDSAMYLCASSRQGLTNQPQHFGDGTRLSIL.

The V and J genes are TRBV5-1 and TRBJ2-5; 8 bases fit TRBD2. There are 16 residues in the CDR3. J gave up 1 base and V 3 bases, and 8 bases lay outside the gene matches. Germline V gene sequence: CDR1 SGHRS, CDR2 YFSETQ. The CDR3 nucleotides are TGCGCCAGCAGCTCGGGACTAGATAGGCCCCAAGAGACCCAGTACTTC. This codes for CASSSGLDRPQETQYF.

This chain joins TRBV5-1 and TRBJ2-5; D is perhaps TRBD2 (6 bases). The CDR3 is 15 residues long. V lost 4 bases to trimming and J lost 2 bases, with 15 bases between them. Germline assignment: CDR1 SGHRS and CDR2 YFSETQ. CDR3 sequence reads: CASSRDSTDQETQYF. Written as DNA, the CDR3 is TGCGCCAGCAGCCGGGACTCGACGGATCAAGAGACCCAGTACTTC.